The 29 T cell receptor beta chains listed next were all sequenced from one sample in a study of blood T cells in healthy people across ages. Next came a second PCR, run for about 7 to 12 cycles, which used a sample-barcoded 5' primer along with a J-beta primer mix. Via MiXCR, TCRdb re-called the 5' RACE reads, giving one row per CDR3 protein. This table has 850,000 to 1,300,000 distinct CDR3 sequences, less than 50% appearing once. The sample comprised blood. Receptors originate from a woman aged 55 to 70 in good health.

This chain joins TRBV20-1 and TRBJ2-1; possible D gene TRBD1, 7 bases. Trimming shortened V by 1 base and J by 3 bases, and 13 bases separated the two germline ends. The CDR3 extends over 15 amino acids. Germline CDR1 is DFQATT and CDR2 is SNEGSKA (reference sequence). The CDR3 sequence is CSARGGDSIYNEQFF. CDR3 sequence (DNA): TGCAGTGCTAGAGGGGGGGACAGTATCTACAATGAGCAGTTCTTC.

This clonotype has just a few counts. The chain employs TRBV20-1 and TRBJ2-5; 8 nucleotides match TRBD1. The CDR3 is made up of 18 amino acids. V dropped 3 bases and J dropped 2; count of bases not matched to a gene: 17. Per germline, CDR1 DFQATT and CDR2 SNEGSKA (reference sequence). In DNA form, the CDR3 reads TGCAGTGCTAGCGGGCCCGTCCCGAGACAGGGGCGACAAGAGACCCAGTACTTC. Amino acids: CSASGPVPRQGRQETQYF.

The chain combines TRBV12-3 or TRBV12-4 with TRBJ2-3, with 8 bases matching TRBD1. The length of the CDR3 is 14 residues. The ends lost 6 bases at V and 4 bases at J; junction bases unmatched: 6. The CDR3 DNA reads TGTGCCAGCAGAGACGACAGGGGATCAGATACGCAGTATTTT. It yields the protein CASRDDRGSDTQYF.

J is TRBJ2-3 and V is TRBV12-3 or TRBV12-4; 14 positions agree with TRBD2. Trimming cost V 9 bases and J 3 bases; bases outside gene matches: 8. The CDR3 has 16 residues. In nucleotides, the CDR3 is TGTGCCAGTGCGGGACTAGCGGGAGTCATGACAGATACGCAGTATTTT. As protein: CASAGLAGVMTDTQYF.

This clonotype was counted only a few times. The CDR3 is CASATGIGGSYGYTF. The CDR3 nucleotides are TGTGCCAGTGCGACCGGGATAGGGGGATCCTATGGCTACACCTTC. This chain links TRBV19 with TRBJ1-2; a weak D match, TRBD1 (6 bases). Trimming removed 8 bases from V and 4 bases from J, with 20 bases in between. From germline, CDR1 is LNHDA and CDR2 SQIVND (reference sequence). This CDR3 is 15 amino acids long.

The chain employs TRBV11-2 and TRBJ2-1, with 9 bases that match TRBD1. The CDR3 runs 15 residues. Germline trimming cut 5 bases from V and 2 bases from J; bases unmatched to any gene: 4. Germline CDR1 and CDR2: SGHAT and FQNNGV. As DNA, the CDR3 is TGTGCCAGCAGCGCGACAGGGGGAACCTACAATGAGCAGTTCTTC. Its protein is CASSATGGTYNEQFF. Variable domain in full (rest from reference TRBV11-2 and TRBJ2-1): EAGVAQSPRYKIIEKRQSVAFWCNPISGHATLYWYQQILGQGPKLLIQFQNNGVVDDSQLPKDRFSAERLKGVDSTLKIQPAKLEDSAVYLCASSATGGTYNEQFFGPGTRLTVL.

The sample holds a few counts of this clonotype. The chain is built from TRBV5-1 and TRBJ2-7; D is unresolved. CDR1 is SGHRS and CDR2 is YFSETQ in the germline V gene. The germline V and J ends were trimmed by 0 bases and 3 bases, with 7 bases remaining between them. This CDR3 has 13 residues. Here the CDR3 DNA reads TGCGCCAGCAGCTTGGCCATGGACTACGAGCAGTACTTC. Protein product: CASSLAMDYEQYF. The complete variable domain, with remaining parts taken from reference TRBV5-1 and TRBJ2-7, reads KAGVTQTPRYLIKTRGQQVTLSCSPISGHRSVSWYQQTPGQGLQFLFEYFSETQRNKGNFPGRFSGRQFSNSRSEMNVSTLELGDSALYLCASSLAMDYEQYFGPGTRLTVT.

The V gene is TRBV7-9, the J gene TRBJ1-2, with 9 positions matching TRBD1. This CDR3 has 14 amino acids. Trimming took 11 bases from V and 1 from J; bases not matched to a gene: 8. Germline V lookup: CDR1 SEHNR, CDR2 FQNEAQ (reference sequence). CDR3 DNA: TGTGCCTGGACAGGGGCCGAGAATAACTATGGCTACACCTTC. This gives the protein CAWTGAENNYGYTF.

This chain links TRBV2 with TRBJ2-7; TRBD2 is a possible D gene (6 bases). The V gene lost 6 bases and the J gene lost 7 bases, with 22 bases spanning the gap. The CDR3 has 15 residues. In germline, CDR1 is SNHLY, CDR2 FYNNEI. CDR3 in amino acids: CASRDPGLTSREQYF. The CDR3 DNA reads TGTGCCAGCAGGGACCCGGGACTCACATCTCGGGAGCAGTACTTC.

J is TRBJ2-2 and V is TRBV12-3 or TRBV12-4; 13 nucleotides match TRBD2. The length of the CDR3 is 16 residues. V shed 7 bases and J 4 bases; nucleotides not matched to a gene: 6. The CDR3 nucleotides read TGTGCCAGCACCCGACTAGCGGGAGGCACCACCGGGGAGCTGTTTTTT. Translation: CASTRLAGGTTGELFF.

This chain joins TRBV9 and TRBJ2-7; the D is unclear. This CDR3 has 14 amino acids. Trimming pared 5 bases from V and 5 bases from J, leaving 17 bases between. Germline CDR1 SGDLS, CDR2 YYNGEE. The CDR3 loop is CASSVRASSHEQYF. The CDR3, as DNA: TGTGCCAGCAGTGTCCGAGCCTCTAGTCACGAGCAGTACTTC.

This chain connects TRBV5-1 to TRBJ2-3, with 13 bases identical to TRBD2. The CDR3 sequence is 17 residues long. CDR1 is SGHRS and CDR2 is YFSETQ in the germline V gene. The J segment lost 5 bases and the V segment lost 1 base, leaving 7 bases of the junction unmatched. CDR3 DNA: TGCGCCAGCAGCTTGTTAACTAGCGGGAGGGCCGGAGATACGCAGTATTTT. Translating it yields CASSLLTSGRAGDTQYF.

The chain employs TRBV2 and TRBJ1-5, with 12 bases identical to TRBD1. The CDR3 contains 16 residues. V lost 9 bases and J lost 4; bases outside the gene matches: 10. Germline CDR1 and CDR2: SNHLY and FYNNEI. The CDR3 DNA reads TGTGCCAGTAACGCAAGGGACAGGGGGCCTAATCAGCCCCAGCATTTT. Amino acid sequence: CASNARDRGPNQPQHF.

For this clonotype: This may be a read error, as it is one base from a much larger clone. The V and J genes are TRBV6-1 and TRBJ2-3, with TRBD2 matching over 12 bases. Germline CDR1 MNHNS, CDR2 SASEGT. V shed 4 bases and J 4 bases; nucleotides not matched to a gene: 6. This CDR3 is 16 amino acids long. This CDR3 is CASSGKTSGSPDTQYF. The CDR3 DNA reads TGTGCCAGCAGTGGAAAGACTAGCGGGAGCCCAGATACGCAGTATTTT.

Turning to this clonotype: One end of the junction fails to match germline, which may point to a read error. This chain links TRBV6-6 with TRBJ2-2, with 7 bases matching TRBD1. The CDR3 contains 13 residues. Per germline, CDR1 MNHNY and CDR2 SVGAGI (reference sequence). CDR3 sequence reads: CASSKTGVGELFF. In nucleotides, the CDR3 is TGTGCCAGCAGCAAAACAGGGGTCGGGGAGTTGTTTTTT.

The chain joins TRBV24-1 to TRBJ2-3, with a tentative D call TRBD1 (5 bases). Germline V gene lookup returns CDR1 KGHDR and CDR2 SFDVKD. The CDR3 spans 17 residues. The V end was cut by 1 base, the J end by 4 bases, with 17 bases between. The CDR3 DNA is TGTGCCACCAGTGATTTTCAGCAGGGTGGTTCGGCAGATACGCAGTATTTT. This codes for CATSDFQQGGSADTQYF.

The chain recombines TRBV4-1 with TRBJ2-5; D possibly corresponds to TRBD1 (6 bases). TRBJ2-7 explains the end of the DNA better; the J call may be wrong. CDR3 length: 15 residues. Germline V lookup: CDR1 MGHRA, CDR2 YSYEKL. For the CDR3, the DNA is TGCGCCAGCAGCCAAGGGCAGGGGAATTTCTACGAGCAGTACTTC. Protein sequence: CASSQGQGNFYEQYF.

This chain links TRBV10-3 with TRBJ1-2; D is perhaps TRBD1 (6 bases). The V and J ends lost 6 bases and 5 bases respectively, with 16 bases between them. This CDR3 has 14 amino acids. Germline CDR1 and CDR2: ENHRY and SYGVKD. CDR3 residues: CAIREGGLDYGYTF. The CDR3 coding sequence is TGTGCCATCAGAGAGGGGGGCCTTGATTATGGCTACACCTTC.

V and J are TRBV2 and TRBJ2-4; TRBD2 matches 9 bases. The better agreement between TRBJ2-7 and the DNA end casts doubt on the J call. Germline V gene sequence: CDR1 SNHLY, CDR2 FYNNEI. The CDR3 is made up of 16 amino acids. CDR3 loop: CASSDPLAGLGYEQYF. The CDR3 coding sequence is TGTGCCAGCAGTGATCCCCTAGCGGGACTCGGCTACGAGCAGTACTTC.

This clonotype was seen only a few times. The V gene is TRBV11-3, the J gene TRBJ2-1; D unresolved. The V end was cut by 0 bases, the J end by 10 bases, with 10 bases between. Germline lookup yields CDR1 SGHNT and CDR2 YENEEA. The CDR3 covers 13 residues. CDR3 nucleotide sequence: TGTGCCAGCAGCTTAGATATACGTACCGAGCAGTTCTTC. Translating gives CASSLDIRTEQFF.

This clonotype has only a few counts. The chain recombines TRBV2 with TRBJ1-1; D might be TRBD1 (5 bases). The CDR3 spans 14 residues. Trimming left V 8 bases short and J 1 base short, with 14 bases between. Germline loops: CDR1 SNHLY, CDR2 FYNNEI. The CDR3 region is CASGTSSGNTEAFF. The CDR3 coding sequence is TGTGCCAGCGGGACGTCGAGCGGGAACACTGAAGCTTTCTTT. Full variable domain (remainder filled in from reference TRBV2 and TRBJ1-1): EPEVTQTPSHQVTQMGQEVILRCVPISNHLYFYWYRQILGQKVEFLVSFYNNEISEKSEIFDDQFSVERPDGSNFTLKIRSTKLEDSAMYFCASGTSSGNTEAFFGQGTRLTVV.

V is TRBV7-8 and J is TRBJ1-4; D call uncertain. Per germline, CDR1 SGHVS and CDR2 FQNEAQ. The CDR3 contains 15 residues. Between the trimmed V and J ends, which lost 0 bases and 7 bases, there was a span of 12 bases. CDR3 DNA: TGTGCCAGCAGCTTAGCGCGTTCTGTTCCTGAAAAACTGTTTTTT. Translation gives CASSLARSVPEKLFF.

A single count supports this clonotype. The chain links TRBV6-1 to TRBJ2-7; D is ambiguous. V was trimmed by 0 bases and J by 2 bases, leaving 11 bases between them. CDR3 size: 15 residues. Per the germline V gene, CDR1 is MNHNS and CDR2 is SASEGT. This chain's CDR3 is CASSEAFQATYEQYF. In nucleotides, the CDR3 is TGTGCCAGCAGTGAAGCGTTCCAGGCAACCTACGAGCAGTACTTC.

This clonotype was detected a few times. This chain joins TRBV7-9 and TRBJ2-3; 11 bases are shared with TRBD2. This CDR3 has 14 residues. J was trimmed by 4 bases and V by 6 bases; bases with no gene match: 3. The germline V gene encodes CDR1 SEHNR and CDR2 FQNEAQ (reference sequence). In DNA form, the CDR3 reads TGTGCCAGCAGGGGGACTAGCGGAGCAGATACGCAGTATTTT. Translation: CASRGTSGADTQYF.

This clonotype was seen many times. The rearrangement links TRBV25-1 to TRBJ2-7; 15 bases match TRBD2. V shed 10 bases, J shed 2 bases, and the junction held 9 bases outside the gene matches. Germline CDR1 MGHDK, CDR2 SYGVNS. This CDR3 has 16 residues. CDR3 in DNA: TGTGCCACGGGACTAGCGGGAGGACCAACAACCTACGAGCAGTACTTC. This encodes CATGLAGGPTTYEQYF.

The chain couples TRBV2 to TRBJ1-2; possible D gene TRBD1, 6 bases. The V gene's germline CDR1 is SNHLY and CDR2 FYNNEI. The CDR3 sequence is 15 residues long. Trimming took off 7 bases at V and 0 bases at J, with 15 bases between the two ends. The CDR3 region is CASKLQGDPNYGYTF. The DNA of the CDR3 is TGTGCCAGCAAGTTACAGGGAGACCCTAACTATGGCTACACCTTC.

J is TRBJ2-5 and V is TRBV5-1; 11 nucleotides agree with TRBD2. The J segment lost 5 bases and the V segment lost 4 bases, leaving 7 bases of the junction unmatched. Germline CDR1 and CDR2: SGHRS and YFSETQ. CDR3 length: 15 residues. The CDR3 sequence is CASSPRLAGRETQYF. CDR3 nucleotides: TGCGCCAGCAGCCCACGACTAGCGGGAAGGGAGACCCAGTACTTC.

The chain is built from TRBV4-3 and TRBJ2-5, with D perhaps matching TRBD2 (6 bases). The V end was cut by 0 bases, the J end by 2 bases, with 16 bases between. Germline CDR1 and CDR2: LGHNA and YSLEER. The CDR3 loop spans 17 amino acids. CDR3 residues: CASSQDSVGAGQETQYF. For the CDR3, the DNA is TGCGCCAGCAGCCAAGATTCCGTAGGCGCGGGGCAAGAGACCCAGTACTTC.

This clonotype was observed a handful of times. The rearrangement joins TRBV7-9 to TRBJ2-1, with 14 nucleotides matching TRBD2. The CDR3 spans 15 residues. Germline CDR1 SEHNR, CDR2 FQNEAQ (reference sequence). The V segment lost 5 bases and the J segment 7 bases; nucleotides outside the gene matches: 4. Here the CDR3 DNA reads TGTGCCAGCAGCCCGACTAGCGGGAGGGGTAATGAGCAGTTCTTC. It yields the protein CASSPTSGRGNEQFF.